Below are 8 T cell receptor beta chains sequenced from a single sample in a study of read filtering for tumor transcriptome and immune sequencing. The library was built from approximately 400 ng RNA with molecular barcoded adaptors for alpha/delta and beta/gamma chains. TCRdb re-derived calls from the reads in MiXCR, one entry per CDR3 protein. Of tens of thousands of distinct CDR3 sequences in the sample, 15% to 25% are singletons; the top ten hold about 14%. The sequencing sample was made of a population of CD138-negative cells sorted from bone marrow. These receptors originate from a donor aged 40 or older with multiple myeloma.

This clonotype was seen repeatedly, ten times or more. The chain carries TRBV7-9 and TRBJ2-3; tentative D call: TRBD1 (6 bases). Germline V gene data show CDR1 as SEHNR and CDR2 as FQNEAQ (reference sequence). The CDR3 has 14 residues. Trimming cost V 3 bases and J 4 bases, with 11 bases left between them. The CDR3 coding sequence is TGTGCCAGCAGCTTTACAGGGAGCGCAGATACGCAGTATTTT. Protein: CASSFTGSADTQYF.

About this clonotype itself: A single base is all that separates this from a far larger clone, so a read error is likely. V is TRBV20-1 and J is TRBJ2-1; TRBD1 or TRBD2 may be the D gene (6 bases each). Germline V gene data show CDR1 as DFQATT and CDR2 as SNEGSKA (reference sequence). The CDR3 runs to 14 residues. The CDR3 DNA follows: TGCAGTGCCAGAGACAGTAGCGGTGGACAGACCCAGTTCTTC. It codes for CSARDSSGGQTQFF.

Judged by abundance, this clonotype is medium-sized (0.01 to 0.1%). One end of the junction is discordant with germline, which a read error may explain. The rearrangement joins TRBV3-1 to TRBJ2-1, with unresolved D. This CDR3 has 11 residues. Germline V lookup: CDR1 LGHDT, CDR2 YNNKEL (reference sequence). CDR3 protein: CASRQANEQFF. CDR3 sequence (DNA): TGTGCCAGCAGGCAAGCCAATGAGCAGTTCTTC.

This clonotype showed up many times. The chain uses TRBV3-1 and TRBJ2-5, with 7 nucleotides matching TRBD1. The length of the CDR3 is 17 residues. The J segment lost 2 bases and the V segment lost 3 bases, leaving 12 bases of the junction unmatched. Germline-derived CDR1 and CDR2 are LGHDT and YNNKEL (reference sequence). The CDR3 DNA follows: TGTGCCAGCAGCCAGCCAGGACAAGGGGGCCTTCAAGAGACCCAGTACTTC. Its translation: CASSQPGQGGLQETQYF.

By share, this clonotype ranks as medium-sized (0.01 to 0.1%). CDR3 DNA sequence: TGCGCCAGCAGCTTGAAATCGTTCGGAGAAGCTTTCTTT. Encoded protein: CASSLKSFGEAFF. The gene calls are TRBV5-1 and TRBJ1-1; D gene uncertain. Trimming took off 1 base at V and 8 bases at J, with 12 bases between the two ends. The germline gives CDR1 SGHRS, CDR2 YFSETQ. CDR3 length: 13 amino acids.

Ten or more counts support this clonotype. The chain joins TRBV15 to TRBJ2-1; 7 nucleotides agree with TRBD2. Looked up from germline, CDR1 is LNHNV and CDR2 is YYDKDF (reference sequence). Trimming cost V 5 bases and J 3 bases; bases outside gene matches: 1. This CDR3 is built from 13 residues. CDR3 in DNA: TGTGCCACCAGCGCTAGCGGCTACAATGAGCAGTTCTTC. It encodes CATSASGYNEQFF.

As to this clonotype: The CDR3 end shows no conserved phenylalanine or tryptophan, and so a read error is likely. V and J are TRBV7-3 and TRBJ1-6, with D possibly matching TRBD1 (6 bases). Germline CDR1 and CDR2: SGHTA and FQGTGA. The CDR3 is 14 amino acids. CDR3 sequence reads: CASSQAGTNSPLHS. CDR3 nucleotides: TGCGCCAGCAGCCAAGCCGGGACAAATTCACCCCTCCACTCT.

This clonotype appeared many times. The chain is built from TRBV3-1 and TRBJ2-5; D might be TRBD1 (5 bases). The CDR3 runs 16 residues. In germline, CDR1 is LGHDT, CDR2 YNNKEL (reference sequence). Trimming removed 3 bases at V and 2 bases at J, with 16 bases between. This chain's CDR3 is CASSQTRVSRQETQYF. The CDR3 DNA follows: TGTGCCAGCAGCCAGACCAGGGTTAGCCGGCAAGAGACCCAGTACTTC.